The 28 T cell receptor beta chains given below trace back to one sample, sequenced in a study of T-cell reconstitution after alpha-beta-depleted transplantation in children. Unique molecular identifiers were incorporated when the TCRbeta library was constructed. MiXCR, run by TCRdb on the PCR reads, gives a single entry per CDR3 protein. Of approximately 520,000 distinct CDR3 sequences listed, about 10% are singletons. The sample was PBMCs, mostly from graft donor cells, taken 180 days after TCRalphabeta/CD19-depleted stem cell transplant. The receptors were sampled from a female patient aged 2-9 years who had a stem cell transplant for aplastic anemia, so the T cells may come from the graft donor.

A few counts support this clonotype. The V and J genes are TRBV4-3 and TRBJ2-7; 7 nucleotides agree with TRBD2. CDR3 length equals 15 residues. Germline assignment: CDR1 LGHNA and CDR2 YSLEER. V gave up 4 bases and J gave up 2 bases; unmatched junction bases: 8. The CDR3 nucleotides are TGCGCCAGCAGCCCTTCCCCGGGGACTACCTACGAGCAGTACTTC. This gives the protein CASSPSPGTTYEQYF.

This clonotype was picked up many times. The gene calls are TRBV29-1 and TRBJ2-1; D is uncertain. The V gene lost 4 bases and the J gene lost 0 bases, with 10 bases spanning the gap. The V gene's germline CDR1 is SQVTM and CDR2 ANQGSEA. The CDR3 is 14 residues long. The CDR3 DNA is TGCAGCGTTGTTCTGGGCAGCTCCTACAATGAGCAGTTCTTC. This encodes CSVVLGSSYNEQFF.

This clonotype was detected only a few times. V and J are TRBV29-1 and TRBJ2-1, with TRBD2 matching 9 bases. CDR1 and CDR2 from the germline V gene are SQVTM and ANQGSEA. The CDR3 extends over 14 amino acids. Unmatched junction bases numbered 3, after V lost 2 bases and J lost 4 bases. The CDR3, as DNA: TGCAGCGTTGAAAATCTAGCGGGGTACAATGAGCAGTTCTTC. The encoded protein is CSVENLAGYNEQFF.

Points on this clonotype: A junction end diverges from the germline sequence, so it may reflect a read error. The genes are TRBV5-8 and TRBJ2-6; TRBD1 might be the D (5 bases). The CDR3 is made up of 16 amino acids. CDR1 is SGHTS and CDR2 is YDEGEE in the germline V gene. The CDR3 protein is CASSLTVFSGANGLTF. The CDR3 bases are TGTGCCAGCAGCTTGACAGTTTTTTCTGGGGCCAACGGCCTGACTTTC. The complete variable domain, with remaining parts taken from reference TRBV5-8 and TRBJ2-6, reads EAGVTQSPTHLIKTRGQQATLRCSPISGHTSVYWYQQALGLGLQFLLWYDEGEERNRGNFPPRFSGRQFPNYSSELNVNALELEDSALYLCASSLTVFSGANGLTFGAGSRLTVL.

This clonotype was observed a handful of times. V gene TRBV11-2 combines with J gene TRBJ2-7; TRBD2 matches 11 bases. Germline assignment: CDR1 SGHAT and CDR2 FQNNGV. V lost 5 bases and J lost 0; bases outside the gene matches: 12. The CDR3 runs 18 residues. The CDR3 loop reads CASSTPGLAVLHSYEQYF. In DNA form, the CDR3 reads TGTGCCAGCAGCACTCCGGGACTAGCGGTCCTACACTCCTACGAGCAGTACTTC.

This clonotype was found many times. The CDR3 region is CSVEDGRYTGELFF. CDR3 nucleotides: TGCAGCGTTGAAGATGGAAGATATACCGGGGAGCTGTTTTTT. The J gene is TRBJ2-2, the V gene TRBV29-1; D ambiguous. Germline V gene sequence: CDR1 SQVTM, CDR2 ANQGSEA. CDR3 length: 14 amino acids. V was shortened by 0 bases and J by 5 bases, with 10 bases between the two germline ends.

The chain combines TRBV3-1 with TRBJ1-2, with TRBD1 matching 9 bases. Germline V gives CDR1 LGHDT, CDR2 YNNKEL (reference sequence). CDR3 length: 19 amino acids. V dropped 3 bases and J dropped 1; count of bases not matched to a gene: 15. The CDR3 DNA sequence: TGTGCCAGCAGCCATCGGACAGGGGAACCCAAAGAGGGTAACTATGGCTACACCTTC. It specifies CASSHRTGEPKEGNYGYTF.

The CDR3, as DNA: TGTGCCAGCAGTCCCGGGACAGGGTCGAGCTCCTATAATTCACCCCTCCACTTT. This gives the protein CASSPGTGSSSYNSPLHF. The V call is TRBV2, the J call TRBJ1-6, with 9 bases identical to TRBD1. This CDR3 comprises 18 residues. The trim removed 5 bases at V and 0 bases at J, leaving 8 bases unmatched. The germline V gene encodes CDR1 SNHLY and CDR2 FYNNEI. Using reference TRBV2 and TRBJ1-6 for the parts outside the CDR3, the full variable domain is EPEVTQTPSHQVTQMGQEVILRCVPISNHLYFYWYRQILGQKVEFLVSFYNNEISEKSEIFDDQFSVERPDGSNFTLKIRSTKLEDSAMYFCASSPGTGSSSYNSPLHFGNGTRLTVT.

This clonotype turned up a few times. This sequence joins TRBV28 and TRBJ1-4; tentatively, D is TRBD1 (5 bases). Germline V CDR1 and CDR2: MDHEN, SYDVKM. CDR3 length equals 15 residues. Trimming pared 7 bases from V and 0 bases from J, leaving 12 bases between. CDR3 DNA sequence: TGTGCCAGCACTACCGGGACTGCAACTAATGAAAAACTGTTTTTT. Translating it yields CASTTGTATNEKLFF.

This clonotype was recorded many times. CDR3 in DNA: TGTGCCAGCAGTTTATTCGCGGGTTTCACCTACGAGCAGTACTTC. Encoded protein: CASSLFAGFTYEQYF. The chain is built from TRBV28 and TRBJ2-7; tentative D call: TRBD2 (5 bases). Trimming shortened V by 1 base and J by 2 bases, and 12 bases separated the two germline ends. The CDR3 contains 15 residues. Germline V lookup: CDR1 MDHEN, CDR2 SYDVKM.

This chain links TRBV28 with TRBJ1-2; D is perhaps TRBD1 (5 bases). V lost 8 bases, J lost 4 bases, and 17 bases lay in between. CDR1 and CDR2 (germline): MDHEN, SYDVKM. CDR3 length: 14 amino acids. The CDR3 region is CASGRPIGAYGYTF. CDR3 DNA sequence: TGTGCCAGCGGAAGGCCGATCGGGGCCTATGGCTACACCTTC.

The table lists this clonotype with a few counts. The CDR3 loop is CASSLVAGGPNEQYV. The CDR3 DNA follows: TGTGCCAGCAGCCTTGTAGCGGGAGGCCCCAACGAGCAGTACGTC. The chain joins TRBV27 to TRBJ2-7; 10 positions match TRBD2. V lost 6 bases and J lost 5; bases outside the gene matches: 10. This CDR3 has 15 amino acids. Per the germline V gene, CDR1 is MNHEY and CDR2 is SMNVEV (reference sequence).

V and J are TRBV5-1 and TRBJ2-1, with TRBD2 matching over 7 bases. Germline V gene lookup returns CDR1 SGHRS and CDR2 YFSETQ. This CDR3 has 18 amino acids. The V gene end was trimmed by 0 bases and the J gene end by 0 bases; junction bases not matched to a gene: 9. The CDR3 DNA reads as TGCGCCAGCAGCTTGGACATCTTAGCGGGCAGCTCCTACAATGAGCAGTTCTTC. This codes for CASSLDILAGSSYNEQFF.

The rearrangement uses TRBV11-2 and TRBJ2-1, with 12 positions matching TRBD2. CDR1 SGHAT and CDR2 FQNNGV come from the germline V gene. CDR3 length: 20 amino acids. The trim removed 3 bases at V and 8 bases at J, leaving 20 bases unmatched. The CDR3 DNA is TGTGCCAGCAGCTTTCCGACAGGGACTAGCGGGTCGACTAACCTCGATGAGCAGTTCTTC. Amino acid sequence: CASSFPTGTSGSTNLDEQFF.

This clonotype was picked up many times. DNA for the CDR3: TGTGCCAGCTTCGCCGGGACAGGGGGCTTCACCGGGGAGCTGTTTTTT. Residues: CASFAGTGGFTGELFF. The chain employs TRBV4-2 and TRBJ2-2, with 12 bases that match TRBD1. V lost 8 bases to trimming and J lost 4 bases; unmatched junction nucleotides: 8. The CDR3 has 16 residues. The germline V gene encodes CDR1 LGHNA and CDR2 YNFKEQ.

The table lists this clonotype with a few counts. This rearrangement joins TRBV7-2 to TRBJ2-5, with TRBD1 matching over 9 bases. This CDR3 has 14 residues. CDR1 SGHTA and CDR2 FQGNSA come from the germline V gene. With V trimmed by 5 bases and J by 6 bases, 7 bases remained unmatched. The CDR3 spells CASSGTGSLQTQYF. CDR3 bases: TGTGCCAGCAGCGGGACAGGGTCATTGCAGACCCAGTACTTC. Full variable domain (rest looked up from reference TRBV7-2 and TRBJ2-5): GAGVSQSPSNKVTEKGKDVELRCDPISGHTALYWYRQSLGQGLEFLIYFQGNSAPDKSGLPSDRFSAERTGGSVSTLTIQRTQQEDSAVYLCASSGTGSLQTQYFGPGTRLLVL.

This chain links TRBV5-1 with TRBJ2-5; TRBD2 is a possible D gene (5 bases). V was shortened by 2 bases and J by 5 bases, with 16 bases between the two germline ends. CDR1 is SGHRS, CDR2 YFSETQ, per germline. The CDR3 runs 15 residues. The CDR3 here is CASSFRSGPRETQYF. DNA for the CDR3: TGCGCCAGCAGCTTCCGAAGCGGCCCACGGGAGACCCAGTACTTC.

This clonotype was detected ten times or more. The V gene is TRBV29-1, the J gene TRBJ2-1; possible D gene TRBD1, 6 bases. Deletions cut 5 bases from V and 4 bases from J, with 15 bases between. CDR1 is SQVTM, CDR2 ANQGSEA, per germline. This CDR3 has 14 amino acids. The CDR3 DNA reads as TGCAGCGTTCGTCCGGGACAAATTTACAATGAGCAGTTCTTC. Encoded protein: CSVRPGQIYNEQFF.

This rearrangement joins TRBV7-9 to TRBJ1-1; weak D call: TRBD1 (5 bases). This CDR3 is built from 15 residues. Germline V gene lookup returns CDR1 SEHNR and CDR2 FQNEAQ (reference sequence). V shed 5 bases and J shed 10 bases, with 23 bases lying between them. Here the CDR3 DNA reads TGTGCCAGCAGCACACGAAGTGTAGAGGCAGGGATAGCTTTCTTT. Translated, it gives CASSTRSVEAGIAFF.

The chain is built from TRBV18 and TRBJ1-3, with TRBD1 as a possible D gene (6 bases). The V and J ends lost 3 bases and 0 bases respectively, with 12 bases between them. The CDR3 extends over 16 amino acids. Germline V gives CDR1 KGHSH, CDR2 LQKENI. CDR3 protein: CASSPEGGSSGNTIYF. The CDR3 nucleotides are TGTGCCAGCTCACCTGAAGGGGGGAGCTCTGGAAACACCATATATTTT.

There are a few counts of this clonotype. The chain recombines TRBV7-2 with TRBJ1-5, with TRBD1 matching over 7 bases. The J segment lost 3 bases and the V segment lost 5 bases, leaving 7 bases of the junction unmatched. From germline, CDR1 is SGHTA and CDR2 FQGNSA. This CDR3 has 15 residues. The CDR3 region is CASSEGQVNNQPQHF. The DNA for the CDR3 is TGTGCCAGCAGCGAAGGACAGGTGAACAATCAGCCCCAGCATTTT.

The genes are TRBV5-4 and TRBJ2-5; either TRBD1 or TRBD2 may supply D (6 bases each). The CDR3 length is 15 residues. The germline V gene encodes CDR1 SGHNT and CDR2 YYREEE (reference sequence). V lost 0 bases to trimming and J lost 5 bases, with 14 bases between them. CDR3 nucleotide sequence: TGTGCCAGCAGCTTGGCCCCGGGGGCGGGCGAGACCCAGTACTTC. It codes for CASSLAPGAGETQYF.

This clonotype was observed a few times. The chain couples TRBV7-8 to TRBJ1-4; D may be TRBD1 (6 bases). Trimming removed 3 bases at V and 7 bases at J, with 6 bases between. CDR1 and CDR2 (germline): SGHVS, FQNEAQ. This CDR3 comprises 12 residues. Written as DNA, the CDR3 is TGTGCCAGCAGCTTGACAGGTGAAAAACTGTTTTTT. This codes for CASSLTGEKLFF. The full variable domain, completed using reference TRBV7-8 and TRBJ1-4, is GAGVSQSPRYKVAKRGQDVALRCDPISGHVSLFWYQQALGQGPEFLTYFQNEAQLDKSGLPSDRFFAERPEGSVSTLKIQRTQQEDSAVYLCASSLTGEKLFFGSGTQLSVL.

In its sample, this clonotype was seen many times. The rearrangement links TRBV6-2 or TRBV6-3 to TRBJ2-5; D remains unclear. The CDR3 contains 10 residues. V was pared by 5 bases and J by 4 bases, with 2 bases between. Germline V lookup: CDR1 MNHEY, CDR2 SVGEGT. This chain's CDR3 is CASSRETQYF. CDR3 DNA: TGTGCCAGCAGTAGAGAGACCCAGTACTTC.

This clonotype was seen repeatedly, ten times or more. The chain couples TRBV12-1 to TRBJ2-5; the table's D gene call, TRBD2, was not cross checked with the DNA. TRBV12-1 is marked as a pseudogene. The CDR3 spans 15 residues. The CDR3 DNA reads as TGTGCCAGCACCCAAGCGGGTAGCGGTGAGGAGACCCAGTACTTC. This sequence encodes CASTQAGSGEETQYF.

This clonotype was counted at least ten times. The chain recombines TRBV28 with TRBJ2-7; the match to TRBD1 covers 7 bases. CDR3 length: 14 residues. V gave up 7 bases and J gave up 1 base; unmatched junction bases: 7. The germline CDR1 and CDR2 sequences are MDHEN and SYDVKM. The CDR3 nucleotides read TGTGCCAGCACTCACAGGGGAGCGTCCTACGAGCAGTACGTC. Translating it yields CASTHRGASYEQYV.

The genes are TRBV23-1 and TRBJ2-1, with 8 bases aligning to TRBD1. TRBV23-1 is an ORF; its function is uncertain. The V and J ends lost 1 base and 6 bases, in that order; junction bases with no gene match: 8. This CDR3 contains 16 residues. This CDR3 is CASSQLLTGESNEQFF. The DNA of the CDR3 is TGCGCCAGCAGTCAATTGTTGACAGGGGAAAGCAATGAGCAGTTCTTC.

This clonotype showed up just a few times. The chain joins TRBV5-1 to TRBJ2-5, with 7 positions matching TRBD2. The CDR3 sequence is 15 residues long. The trim removed 4 bases at V and 2 bases at J, leaving 8 bases unmatched. In germline, CDR1 is SGHRS, CDR2 YFSETQ. The DNA for the CDR3 is TGCGCCAGCAGCACGCCGGGACTACAACAAGAGACCCAGTACTTC. It yields the protein CASSTPGLQQETQYF.